The source of this T cell receptor (beta chain) is a study of shared clonotypes between healthy human individuals. For the study at large: The study used three CD4 naive, three CD4 memory, two CD8 naive and one CD8 memory plate per donor.

The method was immunoSEQ multiplex PCR; TCRdb's version includes in-frame clones alone and lacks a portion of them. The sample yields roughly 400,000 clones, roughly 96% seen once. Study-level points and caveats: Against clonotypes common to all four donors, non-shared ones had lower generation probabilities. Enrolling few donors narrowed the genetic and exposure-history diversity that was represented.

Germline V gene data show CDR1 as MNHEY and CDR2 as SVGAGI. The V and J ends lost 4 bases and 6 bases respectively, with 12 bases between them. The CDR3 contains 13 residues. Note on this clone: Its target is not known.

The source material was memory CD8+ T cells sorted from blood. Subset indicated: CD45RO+ cells pooled with CCR7-negative TemRA cells. V is TRBV6-5 and J is TRBJ1-2; no firm D call. This sequence was found in a man in his thirties or forties in good health. CDR3 sequence reads: CASSSRSKNGYTF. CDR3 DNA sequence: TGTGCCAGCAGTTCGAGGTCAAAGAATGGCTACACCTTC.